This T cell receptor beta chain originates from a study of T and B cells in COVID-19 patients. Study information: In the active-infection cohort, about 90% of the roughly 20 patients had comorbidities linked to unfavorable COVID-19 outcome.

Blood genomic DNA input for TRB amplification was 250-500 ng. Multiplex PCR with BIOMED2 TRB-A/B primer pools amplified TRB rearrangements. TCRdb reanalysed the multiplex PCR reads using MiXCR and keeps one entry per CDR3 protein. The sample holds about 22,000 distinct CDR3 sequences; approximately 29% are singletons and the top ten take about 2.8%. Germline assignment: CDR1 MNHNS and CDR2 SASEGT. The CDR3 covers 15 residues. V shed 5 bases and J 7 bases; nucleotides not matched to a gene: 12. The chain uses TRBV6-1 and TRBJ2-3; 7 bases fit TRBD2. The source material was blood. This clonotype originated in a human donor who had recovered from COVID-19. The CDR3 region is CASSSGDLGSYTQYF. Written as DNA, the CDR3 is TGTGCCAGCAGTAGCGGGGACCTCGGGTCTTATACGCAGTATTTT.